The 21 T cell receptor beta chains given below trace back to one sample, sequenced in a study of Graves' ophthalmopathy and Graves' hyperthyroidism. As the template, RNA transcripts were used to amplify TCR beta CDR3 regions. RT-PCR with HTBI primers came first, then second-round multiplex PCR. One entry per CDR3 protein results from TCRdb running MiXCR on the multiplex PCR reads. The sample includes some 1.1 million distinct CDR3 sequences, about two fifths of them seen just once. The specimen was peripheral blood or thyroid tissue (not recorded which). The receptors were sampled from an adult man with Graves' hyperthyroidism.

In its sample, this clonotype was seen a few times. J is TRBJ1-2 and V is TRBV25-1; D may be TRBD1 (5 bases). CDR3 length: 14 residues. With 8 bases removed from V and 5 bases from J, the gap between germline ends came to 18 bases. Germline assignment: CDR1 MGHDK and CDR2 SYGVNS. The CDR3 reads CASGIGGEGYGYTF. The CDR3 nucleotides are TGTGCCAGCGGGATTGGGGGAGAAGGATATGGCTACACCTTC.

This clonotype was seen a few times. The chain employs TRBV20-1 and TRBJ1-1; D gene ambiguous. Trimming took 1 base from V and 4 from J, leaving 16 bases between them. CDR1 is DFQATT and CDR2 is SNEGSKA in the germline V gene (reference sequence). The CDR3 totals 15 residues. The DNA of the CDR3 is TGCAGTGCTAGAGCTTACTATGGGTCAAGCACTGAAGCTTTCTTT. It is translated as CSARAYYGSSTEAFF.

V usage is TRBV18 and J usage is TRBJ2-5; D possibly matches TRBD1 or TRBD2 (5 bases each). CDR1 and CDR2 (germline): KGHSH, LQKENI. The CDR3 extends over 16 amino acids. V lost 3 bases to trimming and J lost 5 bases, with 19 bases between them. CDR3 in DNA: TGTGCCAGCTCACCTCGTGTCCGGGACGCCGGGGAGACCCAGTACTTC. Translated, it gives CASSPRVRDAGETQYF. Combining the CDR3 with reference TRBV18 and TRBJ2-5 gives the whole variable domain NAGVMQNPRHLVRRRGQEARLRCSPMKGHSHVYWYRQLPEEGLKFMVYLQKENIIDESGMPKERFSAEFPKEGPSILRIQQVVRGDSAAYFCASSPRVRDAGETQYFGPGTRLLVL.

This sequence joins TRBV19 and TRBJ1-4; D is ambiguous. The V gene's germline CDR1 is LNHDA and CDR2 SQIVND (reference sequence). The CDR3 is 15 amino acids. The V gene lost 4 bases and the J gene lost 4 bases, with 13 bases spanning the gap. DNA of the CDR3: TGTGCCAGTAGTAGGGCGTGGACCGGTAATGAAAAACTGTTTTTT. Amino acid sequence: CASSRAWTGNEKLFF.

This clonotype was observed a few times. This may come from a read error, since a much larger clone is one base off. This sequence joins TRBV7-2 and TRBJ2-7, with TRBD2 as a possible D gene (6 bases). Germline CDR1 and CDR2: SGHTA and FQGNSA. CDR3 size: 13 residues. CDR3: CASSTGLPLEQHF. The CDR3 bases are TGTGCCAGCAGCACGGGACTCCCCCTCGAGCAGCACTTC.

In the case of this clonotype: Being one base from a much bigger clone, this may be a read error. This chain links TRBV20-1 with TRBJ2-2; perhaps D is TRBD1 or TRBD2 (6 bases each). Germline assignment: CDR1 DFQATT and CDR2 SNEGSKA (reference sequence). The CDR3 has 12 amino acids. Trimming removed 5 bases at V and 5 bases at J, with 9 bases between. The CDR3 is CSAGGPTGELFF. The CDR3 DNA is TGCAGTGCTGGGGGGCCGACCGGGGAGCTGTTTTTT.

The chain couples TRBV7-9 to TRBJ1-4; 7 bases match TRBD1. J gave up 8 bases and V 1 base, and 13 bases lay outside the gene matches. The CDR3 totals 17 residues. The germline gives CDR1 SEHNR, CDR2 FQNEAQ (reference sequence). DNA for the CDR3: TGTGCCAGCAGCTTAGTCTCCGGGACAGAGATTGGCGAAAAACTGTTTTTT. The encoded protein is CASSLVSGTEIGEKLFF. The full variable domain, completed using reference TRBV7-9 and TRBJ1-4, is DTGVSQNPRHKITKRGQNVTFRCDPISEHNRLYWYRQTLGQGPEFLTYFQNEAQLEKSRLLSDRFSAERPKGSFSTLEIQRTEQGDSAMYLCASSLVSGTEIGEKLFFGSGTQLSVL.

The CDR3 protein is CSREGTIRGYTF. The CDR3 region has the DNA TGCAGCAGAGAAGGAACAATCCGTGGCTACACCTTC. This chain uses TRBV29-1 with TRBJ1-2, with D unresolved. Germline V gene data show CDR1 as SQVTM and CDR2 as ANQGSEA. CDR3 length: 12 amino acids. V was trimmed by 8 bases and J by 7 bases, leaving 17 bases between them.

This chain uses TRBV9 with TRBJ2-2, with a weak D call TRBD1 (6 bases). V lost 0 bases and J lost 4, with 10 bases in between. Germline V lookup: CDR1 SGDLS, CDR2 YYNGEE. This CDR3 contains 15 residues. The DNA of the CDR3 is TGTGCCAGCAGCGTAGTACAGGGTTTCACCGGGGAGCTGTTTTTT. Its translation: CASSVVQGFTGELFF.

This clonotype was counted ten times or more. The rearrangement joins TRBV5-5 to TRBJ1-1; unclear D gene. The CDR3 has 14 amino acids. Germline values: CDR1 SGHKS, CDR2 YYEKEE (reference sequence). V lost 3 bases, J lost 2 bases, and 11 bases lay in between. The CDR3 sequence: CASSWSWGNTEAFF. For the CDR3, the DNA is TGTGCCAGCAGCTGGTCCTGGGGTAACACTGAAGCTTTCTTT.

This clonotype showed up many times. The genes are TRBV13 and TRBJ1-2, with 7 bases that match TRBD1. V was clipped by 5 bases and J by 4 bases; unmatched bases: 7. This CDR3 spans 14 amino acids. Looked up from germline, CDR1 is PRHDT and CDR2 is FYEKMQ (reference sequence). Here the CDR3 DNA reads TGTGCCAGCAGCCCGCGGGGACAGCTCTATGGCTACACCTTC. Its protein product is CASSPRGQLYGYTF.

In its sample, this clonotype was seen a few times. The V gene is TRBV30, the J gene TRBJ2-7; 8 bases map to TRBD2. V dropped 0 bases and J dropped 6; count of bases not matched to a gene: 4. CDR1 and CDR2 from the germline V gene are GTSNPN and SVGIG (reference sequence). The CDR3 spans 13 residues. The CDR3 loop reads CAWSVAGAGEQYF. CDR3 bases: TGTGCCTGGAGTGTAGCGGGAGCTGGCGAGCAGTACTTC.

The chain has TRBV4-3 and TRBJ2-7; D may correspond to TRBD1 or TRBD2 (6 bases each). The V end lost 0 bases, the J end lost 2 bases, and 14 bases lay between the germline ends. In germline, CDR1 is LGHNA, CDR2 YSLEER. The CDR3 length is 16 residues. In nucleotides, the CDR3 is TGCGCCAGCAGCCAAGATAGGGGGGAACGCGCCTACGAGCAGTACTTC. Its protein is CASSQDRGERAYEQYF.

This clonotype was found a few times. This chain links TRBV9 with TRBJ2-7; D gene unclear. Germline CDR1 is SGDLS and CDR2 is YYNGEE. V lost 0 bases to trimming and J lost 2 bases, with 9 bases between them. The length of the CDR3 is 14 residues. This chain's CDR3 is CASSVENLPYEQYF. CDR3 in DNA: TGTGCCAGCAGCGTAGAGAATTTACCCTACGAGCAGTACTTC.

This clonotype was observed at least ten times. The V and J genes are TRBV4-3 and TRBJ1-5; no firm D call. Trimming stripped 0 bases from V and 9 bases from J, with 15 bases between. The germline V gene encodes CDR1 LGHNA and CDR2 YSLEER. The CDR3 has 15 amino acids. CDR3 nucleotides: TGCGCCAGCAGCCAAGATTTGGGTTTGATATCGCCCCAGCATTTT. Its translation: CASSQDLGLISPQHF.

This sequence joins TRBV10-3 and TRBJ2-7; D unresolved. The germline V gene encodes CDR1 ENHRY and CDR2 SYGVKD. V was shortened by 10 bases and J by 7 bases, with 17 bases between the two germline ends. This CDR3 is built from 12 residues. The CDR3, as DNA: TGTGCCACCAAAACCTCCACAGAGGAGCAGTACTTC. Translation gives CATKTSTEEQYF.

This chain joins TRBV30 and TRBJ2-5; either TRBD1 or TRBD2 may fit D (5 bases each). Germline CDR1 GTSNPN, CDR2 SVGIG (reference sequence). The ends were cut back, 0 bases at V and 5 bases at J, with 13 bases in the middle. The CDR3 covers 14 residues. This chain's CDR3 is CAWSVRGTGETQYF. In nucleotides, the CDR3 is TGTGCCTGGAGTGTACGAGGGACCGGGGAGACCCAGTACTTC.

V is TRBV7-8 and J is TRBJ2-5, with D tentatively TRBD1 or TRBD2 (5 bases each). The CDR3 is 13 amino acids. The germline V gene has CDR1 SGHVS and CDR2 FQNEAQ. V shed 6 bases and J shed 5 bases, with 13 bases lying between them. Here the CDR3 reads CASRSGTVETQYF. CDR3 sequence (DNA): TGTGCCAGCAGGTCTGGGACGGTCGAGACCCAGTACTTC.

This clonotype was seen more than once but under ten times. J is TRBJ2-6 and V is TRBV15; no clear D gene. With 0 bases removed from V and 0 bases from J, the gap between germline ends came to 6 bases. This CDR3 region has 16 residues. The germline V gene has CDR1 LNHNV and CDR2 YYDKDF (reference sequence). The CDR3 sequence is CATSRDLGSGANVLTF. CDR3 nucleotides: TGTGCCACCAGCAGAGATCTGGGCTCTGGGGCCAACGTCCTGACTTTC. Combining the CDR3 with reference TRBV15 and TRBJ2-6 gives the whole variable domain DAMVIQNPRYQVTQFGKPVTLSCSQTLNHNVMYWYQQKSSQAPKLLFHYYDKDFNNEADTPDNFQSRRPNTSFCFLDIRSPGLGDTAMYLCATSRDLGSGANVLTFGAGSRLTVL.

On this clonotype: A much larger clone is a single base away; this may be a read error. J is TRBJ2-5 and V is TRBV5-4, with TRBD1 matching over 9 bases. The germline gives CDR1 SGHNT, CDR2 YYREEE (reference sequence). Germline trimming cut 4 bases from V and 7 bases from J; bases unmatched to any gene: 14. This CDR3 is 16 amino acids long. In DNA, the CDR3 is TGTGCCAGCAGCCTTAGCCTCCGGGACAGGGAGGGGACCCAGTACTTC. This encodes CASSLSLRDREGTQYF.

In DNA form, the CDR3 reads TGTGCCAGCAGTAAGAACCAACTGAGGGAAAAACTGTTTTTT. It codes for CASSKNQLREKLFF. The chain employs TRBV27 and TRBJ1-4; D is unclear. CDR3 length: 14 residues. V gave up 5 bases and J gave up 8 bases, with 15 bases separating them. CDR1 is MNHEY, CDR2 SMNVEV, per germline (reference sequence).